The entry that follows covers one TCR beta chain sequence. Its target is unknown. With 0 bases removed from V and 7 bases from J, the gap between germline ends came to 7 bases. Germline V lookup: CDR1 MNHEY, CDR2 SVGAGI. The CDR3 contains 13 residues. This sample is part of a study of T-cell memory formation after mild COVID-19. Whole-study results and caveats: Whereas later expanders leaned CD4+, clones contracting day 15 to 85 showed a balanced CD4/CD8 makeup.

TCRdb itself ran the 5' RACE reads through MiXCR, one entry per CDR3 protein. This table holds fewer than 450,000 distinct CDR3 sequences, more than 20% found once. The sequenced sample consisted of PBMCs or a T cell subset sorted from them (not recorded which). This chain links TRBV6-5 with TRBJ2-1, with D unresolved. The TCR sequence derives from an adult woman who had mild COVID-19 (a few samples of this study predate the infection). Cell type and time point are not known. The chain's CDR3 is CASSYSAENEQFF. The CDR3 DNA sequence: TGTGCCAGCAGTTACTCGGCCGAAAATGAGCAGTTCTTC.